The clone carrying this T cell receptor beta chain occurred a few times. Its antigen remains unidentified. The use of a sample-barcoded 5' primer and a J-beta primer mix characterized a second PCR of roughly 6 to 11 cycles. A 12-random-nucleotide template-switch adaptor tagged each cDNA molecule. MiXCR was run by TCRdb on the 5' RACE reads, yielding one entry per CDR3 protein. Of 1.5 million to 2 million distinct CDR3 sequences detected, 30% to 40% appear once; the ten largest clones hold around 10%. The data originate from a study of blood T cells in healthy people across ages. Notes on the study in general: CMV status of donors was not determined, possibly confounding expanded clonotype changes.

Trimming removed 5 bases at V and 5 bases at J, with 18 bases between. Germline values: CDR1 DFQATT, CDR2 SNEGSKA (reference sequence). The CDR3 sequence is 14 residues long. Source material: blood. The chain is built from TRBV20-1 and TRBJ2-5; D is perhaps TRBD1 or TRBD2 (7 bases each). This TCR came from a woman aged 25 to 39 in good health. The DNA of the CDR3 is TGCAGTGCTTCCAGGGGGAGGGCCGGGGAGACCCAGTACTTC. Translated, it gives CSASRGRAGETQYF.